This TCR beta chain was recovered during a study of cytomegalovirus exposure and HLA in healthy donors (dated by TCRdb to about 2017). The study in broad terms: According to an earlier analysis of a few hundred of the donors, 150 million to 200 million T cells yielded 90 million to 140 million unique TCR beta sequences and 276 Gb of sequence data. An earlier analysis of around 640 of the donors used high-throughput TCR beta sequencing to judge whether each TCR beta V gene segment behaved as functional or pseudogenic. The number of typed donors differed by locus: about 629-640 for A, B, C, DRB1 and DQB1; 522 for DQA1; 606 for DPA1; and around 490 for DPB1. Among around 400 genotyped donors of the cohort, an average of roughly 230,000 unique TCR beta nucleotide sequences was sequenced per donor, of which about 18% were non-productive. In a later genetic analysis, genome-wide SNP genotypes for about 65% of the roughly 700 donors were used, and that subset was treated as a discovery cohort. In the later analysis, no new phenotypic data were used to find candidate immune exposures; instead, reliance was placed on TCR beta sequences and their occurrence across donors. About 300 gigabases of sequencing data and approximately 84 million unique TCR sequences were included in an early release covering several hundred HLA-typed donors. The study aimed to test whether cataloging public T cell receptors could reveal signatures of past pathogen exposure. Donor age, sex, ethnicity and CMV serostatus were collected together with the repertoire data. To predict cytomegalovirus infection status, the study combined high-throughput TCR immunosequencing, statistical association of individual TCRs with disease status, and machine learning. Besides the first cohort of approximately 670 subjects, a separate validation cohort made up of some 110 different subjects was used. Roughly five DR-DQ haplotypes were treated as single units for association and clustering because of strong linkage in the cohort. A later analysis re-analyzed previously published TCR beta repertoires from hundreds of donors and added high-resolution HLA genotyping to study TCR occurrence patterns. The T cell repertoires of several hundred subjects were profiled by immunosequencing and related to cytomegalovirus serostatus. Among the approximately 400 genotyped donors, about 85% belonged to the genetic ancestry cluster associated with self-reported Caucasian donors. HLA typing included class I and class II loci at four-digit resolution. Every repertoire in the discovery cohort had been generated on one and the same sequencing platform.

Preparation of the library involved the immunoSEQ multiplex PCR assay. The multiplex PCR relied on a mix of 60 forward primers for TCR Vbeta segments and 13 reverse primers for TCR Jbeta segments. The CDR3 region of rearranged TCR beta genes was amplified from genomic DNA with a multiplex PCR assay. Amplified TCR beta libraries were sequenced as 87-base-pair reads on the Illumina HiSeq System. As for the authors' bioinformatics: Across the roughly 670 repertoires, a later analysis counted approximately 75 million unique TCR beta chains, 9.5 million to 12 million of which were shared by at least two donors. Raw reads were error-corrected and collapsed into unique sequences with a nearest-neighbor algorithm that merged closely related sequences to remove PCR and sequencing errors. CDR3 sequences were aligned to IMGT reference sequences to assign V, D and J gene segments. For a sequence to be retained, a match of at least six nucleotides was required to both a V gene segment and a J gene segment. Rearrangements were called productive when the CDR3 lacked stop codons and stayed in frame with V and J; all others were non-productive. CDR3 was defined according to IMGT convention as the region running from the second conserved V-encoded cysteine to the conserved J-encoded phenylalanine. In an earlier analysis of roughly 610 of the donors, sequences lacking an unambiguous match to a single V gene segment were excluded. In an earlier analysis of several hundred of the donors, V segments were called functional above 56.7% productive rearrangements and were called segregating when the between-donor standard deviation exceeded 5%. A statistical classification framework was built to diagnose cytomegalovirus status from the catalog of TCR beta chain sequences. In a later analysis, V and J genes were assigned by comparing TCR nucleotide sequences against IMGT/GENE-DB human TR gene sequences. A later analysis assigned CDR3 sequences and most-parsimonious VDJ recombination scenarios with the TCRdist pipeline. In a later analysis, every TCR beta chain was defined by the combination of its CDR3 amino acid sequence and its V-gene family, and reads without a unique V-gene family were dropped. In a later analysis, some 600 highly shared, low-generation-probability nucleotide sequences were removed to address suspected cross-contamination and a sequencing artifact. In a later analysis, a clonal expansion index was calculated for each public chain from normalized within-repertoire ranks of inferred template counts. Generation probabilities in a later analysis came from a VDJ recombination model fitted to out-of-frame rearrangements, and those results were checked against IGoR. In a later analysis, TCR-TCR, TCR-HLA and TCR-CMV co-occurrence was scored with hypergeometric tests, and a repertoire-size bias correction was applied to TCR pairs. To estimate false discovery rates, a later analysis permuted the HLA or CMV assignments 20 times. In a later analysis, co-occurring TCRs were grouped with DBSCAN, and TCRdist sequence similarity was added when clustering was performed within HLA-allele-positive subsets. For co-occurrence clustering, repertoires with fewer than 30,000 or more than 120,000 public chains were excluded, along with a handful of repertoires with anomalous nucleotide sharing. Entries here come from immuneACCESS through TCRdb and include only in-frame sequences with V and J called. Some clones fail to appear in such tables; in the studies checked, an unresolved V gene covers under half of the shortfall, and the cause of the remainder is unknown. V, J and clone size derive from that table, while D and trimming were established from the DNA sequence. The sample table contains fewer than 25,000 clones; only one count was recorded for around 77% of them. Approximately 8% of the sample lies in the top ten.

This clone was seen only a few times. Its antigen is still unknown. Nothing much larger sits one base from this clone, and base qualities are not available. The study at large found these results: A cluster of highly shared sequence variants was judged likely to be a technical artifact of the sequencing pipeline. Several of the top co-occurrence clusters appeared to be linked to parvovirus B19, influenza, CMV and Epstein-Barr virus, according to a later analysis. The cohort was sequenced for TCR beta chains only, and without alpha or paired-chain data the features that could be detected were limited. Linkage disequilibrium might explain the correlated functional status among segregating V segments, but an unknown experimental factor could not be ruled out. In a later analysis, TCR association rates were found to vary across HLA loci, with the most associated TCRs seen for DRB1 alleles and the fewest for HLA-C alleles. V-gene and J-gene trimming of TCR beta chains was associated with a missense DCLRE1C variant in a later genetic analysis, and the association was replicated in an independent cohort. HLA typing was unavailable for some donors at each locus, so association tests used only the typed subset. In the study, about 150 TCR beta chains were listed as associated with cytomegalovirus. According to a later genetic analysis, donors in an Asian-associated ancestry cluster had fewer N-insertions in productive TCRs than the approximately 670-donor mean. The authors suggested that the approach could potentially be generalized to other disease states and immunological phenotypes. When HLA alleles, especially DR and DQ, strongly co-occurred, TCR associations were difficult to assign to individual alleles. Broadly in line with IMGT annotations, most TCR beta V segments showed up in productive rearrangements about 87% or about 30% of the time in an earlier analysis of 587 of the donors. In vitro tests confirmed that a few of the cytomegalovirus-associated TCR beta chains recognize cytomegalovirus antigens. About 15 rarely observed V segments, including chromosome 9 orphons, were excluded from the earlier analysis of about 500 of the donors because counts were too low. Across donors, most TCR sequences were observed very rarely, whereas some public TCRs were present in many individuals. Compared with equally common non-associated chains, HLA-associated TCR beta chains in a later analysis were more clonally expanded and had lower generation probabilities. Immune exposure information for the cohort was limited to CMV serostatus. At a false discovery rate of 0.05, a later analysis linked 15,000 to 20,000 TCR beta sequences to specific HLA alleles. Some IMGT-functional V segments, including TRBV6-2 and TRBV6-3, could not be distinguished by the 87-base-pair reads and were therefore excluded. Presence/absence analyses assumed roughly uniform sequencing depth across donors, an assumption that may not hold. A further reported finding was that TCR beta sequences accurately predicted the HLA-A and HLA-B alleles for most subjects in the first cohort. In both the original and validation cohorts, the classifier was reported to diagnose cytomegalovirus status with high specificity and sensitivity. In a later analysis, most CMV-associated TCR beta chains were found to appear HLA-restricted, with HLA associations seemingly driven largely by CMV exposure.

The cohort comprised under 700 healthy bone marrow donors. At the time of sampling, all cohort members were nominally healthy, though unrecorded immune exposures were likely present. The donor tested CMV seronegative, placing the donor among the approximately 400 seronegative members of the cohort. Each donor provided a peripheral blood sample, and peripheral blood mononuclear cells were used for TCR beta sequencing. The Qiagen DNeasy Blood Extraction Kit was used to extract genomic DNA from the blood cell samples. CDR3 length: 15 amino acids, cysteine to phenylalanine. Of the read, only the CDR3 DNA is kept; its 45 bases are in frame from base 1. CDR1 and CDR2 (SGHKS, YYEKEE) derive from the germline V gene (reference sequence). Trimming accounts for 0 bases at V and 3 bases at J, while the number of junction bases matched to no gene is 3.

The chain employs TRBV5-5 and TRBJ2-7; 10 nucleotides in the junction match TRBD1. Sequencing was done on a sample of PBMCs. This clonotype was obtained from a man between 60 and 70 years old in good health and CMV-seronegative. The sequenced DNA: TGTGCCAGCAGCTTGGAACGGACAGGGGGCTACGAGCAGTACTTC. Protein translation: CASSLERTGGYEQYF.